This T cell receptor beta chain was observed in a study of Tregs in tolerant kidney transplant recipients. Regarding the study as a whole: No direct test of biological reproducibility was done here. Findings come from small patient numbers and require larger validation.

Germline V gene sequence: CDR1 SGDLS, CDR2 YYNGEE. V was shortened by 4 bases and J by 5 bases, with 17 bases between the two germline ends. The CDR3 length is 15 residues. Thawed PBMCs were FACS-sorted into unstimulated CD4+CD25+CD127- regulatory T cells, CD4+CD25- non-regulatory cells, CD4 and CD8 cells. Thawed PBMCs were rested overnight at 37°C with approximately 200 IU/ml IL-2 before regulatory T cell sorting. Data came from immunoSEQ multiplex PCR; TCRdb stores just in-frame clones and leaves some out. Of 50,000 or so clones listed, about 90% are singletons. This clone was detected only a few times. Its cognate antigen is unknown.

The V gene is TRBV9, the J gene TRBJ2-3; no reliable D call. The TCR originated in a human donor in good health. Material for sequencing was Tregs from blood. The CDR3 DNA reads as TGTGCCAGCAGCACCTGGCCGAGCACGGGAGATACGCAGTATTTT. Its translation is CASSTWPSTGDTQYF.